This record covers a single TCR beta chain. This clonotype was observed a few times. The target of this receptor is not known. No clone much larger than this one lies a single base away; base qualities are absent. The data belong to a study of blood T cells in healthy people across ages (dated by TCRdb to the mid-2010s). Some background on the complete study: In model experiments, roughly one uniquely barcoded TCR beta cDNA molecule per two T cells was captured by template switching. Using deep sequencing normalized with unique cDNA molecular identifiers, the study measured how TCR beta repertoire diversity changes with age. Four age groups were formed from the donors: young (average approximately 17 years), middle-aged (approximately 40), aged (62) and long-lived (less than 85). The study analyzed two additional independent replicas of 1 million unique cDNA reads from the same blood draw for two donors, one aged 18 to 30 and one aged 80 or older. The research as a whole found: Compared with the aged group, more naive CD4+ T cells, fewer expanded clones and increased TCR diversity were shown by the long-lived group, suggesting age selection. The CMV infection status of donors was not known, potentially confounding age-related changes in expanded clonotypes. Observed TCR beta diversity correlated strongly with the percentage of naive T cells measured by flow cytometry. As age increased, observed TCR beta diversity per million T cells dropped in a roughly linear way, and a significant reduction was already evident by age about 40. Estimates of total diversity based on one million sequenced T cells were considered lower bounds and underestimates. Since profiling was done on bulk unsorted PBMCs, naive and antigen-experienced compartments could not be conclusively compared.

Donors were a few dozen systemically healthy Caucasian individuals from Russia aged roughly 6 to 100 years. Each donor gave approximately 9.4 milliliters of peripheral blood, drawn into EDTA-treated Vacutainer tubes. Ficoll-Paque density-gradient centrifugation was used to isolate PBMCs, with at least 6.5 million per sample. Total RNA was extracted from PBMCs with Trizol reagent, with at least 5 micrograms obtained per sample. For every donor, an aliquot of PBMCs went through flow cytometry to measure the percentages of naive CD45RAhigh/CD27high T cells. Inclusive of the bounding cysteine and phenylalanine, the CDR3 is 13 residues long. The entry retains the CDR3 DNA only, 39 bases that are in frame from base 1. V lost 6 bases and J lost 3 bases; the stretch between them is 9 bases long. The CDR1 and CDR2 encoded by the germline V gene (reference sequence) are MNHNY and SVGAGI. Library prep was done by 5' RACE. TCRdb lists the instrument as Illumina HiSeq 2500. A second PCR of about 6 to 11 cycles was performed with a sample-barcoded 5' primer and a J-beta primer mix. A template-switch 5' adaptor carrying 12 random nucleotides introduced a unique molecular identifier onto each TCR beta cDNA molecule. At least 2.5 million CDR3-containing paired-end reads were obtained from each sample. The Mint cDNA synthesis kit, primed by a TRBC-specific oligonucleotide, was used to synthesize first-strand cDNA from all RNA. Following uracil-DNA glycosylase treatment, a first 18-cycle PCR with universal primers M1SS and BC2_uni_R was performed on all cDNA. As for the original processing: Normalization of each sample was performed by random selection of 1 million high-quality reads, each carrying a distinct molecular identifier. Instead of being binned into consensus sequences, reads with shared molecular identifiers were discarded. MiTCR, with a Q25 quality threshold and the strictest error-elimination algorithm, was used for CDR3 identification, clonotype clustering and error correction. A nonparametric unseen species model with Euler transformation was used to estimate a lower bound on total TCR beta diversity. The public reads were run again by TCRdb, first through fastp at Q25 and then through MiXCR, and only productive beta chains were kept. Rows matching on CDR3 protein sequence are summarized as one entry with the most common DNA and genes. TCRdb, not the original authors, processed these V and J calls. In all, the sample holds some 850,000 distinct CDR3 sequences, and roughly 25% of those were seen once. The top ten constitute around 2.9% of the sample.

These same records also appear under a second study, on T cells of mothers and their children. The second study, in turn, reports: Nine systemically healthy Caucasian individuals served as donors, namely three mothers together with their six children. cDNA synthesis consumed the entire amount of extracted RNA, loaded at approximately 1.4 ug RNA in each 15 ul reaction. In the second PCR, sample barcodes and 2-4 random nucleotides were introduced via the M1S primer. Over 8 million TCR beta CDR3 reads were obtained for each mother, and millions of reads were obtained for each child. TCR recombination output is similarly shaped by thymic selection in related and unrelated pairs, with a minor effect exerted by inherited differences. Related mother-child pairs always showed normalized repertoire overlap that was slightly higher than in unrelated mother-child pairs, though the difference was never significant. No persistent microchimeric T cell clones were detected, at a sensitivity of approximately 90 clones per million clonotypes. Deep NGS was used in the study to compare the TCR beta repertoires of mothers and children and to look for features that separate related mother-child pairs from unrelated individuals. Mothers averaged roughly 40 +/- 4 years of age and children averaged around 10 +/- 4 years. Libraries were sequenced on Illumina HiSeq 2000 with 100+100 nt paired-end reads after adapter ligation with NEBNext reagents. To prevent cross-contamination, the mother and child libraries were prepared one month apart and sequenced in separate runs. Each donor had between about 450,000 and 2,200,000 distinct TCR beta clonotypes identified. Naive TCR beta clonotypes were estimated from low-frequency clonotypes matched to each donor's FACS-determined naive share, without sorting.

This chain joins TRBV6-6 to TRBJ1-5; the D gene is not confidently resolved. Sample: blood. The receptor's source is a boy younger than 18 in good health. Read as DNA, the sequence is TGTGCCAGCAGGTCCGTCGACAATCAGCCCCAGCATTTT. It specifies CASRSVDNQPQHF.